This TCR beta chain was retrieved from a study of T cell responses to AZD1222 COVID-19 vaccine. General study findings and limits: Compared with day 0, the breadth and depth of the Spike-specific TCR repertoire rose significantly after two doses of AZD1222.

Regarding this clone: Its antigen remains unknown.

CDR1 is LGHDT, CDR2 YNNKEL, per germline (reference sequence). CDR3 length: 11 residues. V lost 1 base and J lost 5, with 2 bases in between. Libraries were prepared by immunoSEQ multiplex PCR; TCRdb keeps only in-frame clonotypes and omits some of them. The table shows roughly 100,000 clones, with around 86% occurring only once. Source: peripheral blood, taken 28 days after the second dose of the MenACWY control vaccine. The receptor was derived from an adult who received the MenACWY meningococcal vaccine as a control. The chain recombines TRBV3-1 (or the pseudogene TRBV3-2) with TRBJ1-2; D gene ambiguous. CDR3: CASSQGYGYTF. In nucleotides, the CDR3 is TGTGCCAGCAGCCAAGGGTATGGCTACACCTTC.